The sequence of this T cell receptor (beta chain) was determined in a study of PD-L1 blockade in urothelial cancer. The method was immunoSEQ multiplex PCR; TCRdb's version includes in-frame clones alone and lacks a portion of them. The sample shows approximately 100,000 clones, about 91% of them seen only once. V lost 1 base and J lost 3, with 9 bases in between. Germline assignment: CDR1 MNHNS and CDR2 SASEGT. The CDR3 runs to 15 residues. Sequenced here: PBMCs, sampled around atezolizumab (anti-PD-L1) treatment. The clonotype was recovered from an elderly woman with urothelial cancer. The J gene is TRBJ1-4, the V gene TRBV6-1; D call uncertain. The CDR3 bases are TGTGCCAGCAGTGAAGGGGCAGTTCCTAATGAAAAACTGTTTTTT. Protein: CASSEGAVPNEKLFF.